The entry below gives a single T cell receptor beta chain sequence along with its context. Deletions cut 0 bases from V and 6 bases from J, with 7 bases between. This CDR3 spans 14 amino acids. Germline V gene sequence: CDR1 SGHDT, CDR2 YYEEEE. This record belongs to a study of T cells in Graves' hyperthyroidism and ophthalmopathy. A NOSPECS grade of at least 4, a Clinical Activity Score of at least 3 and duration under 3 months were recorded in ophthalmopathy patients. Amplified TCR beta CDR3 regions derived from RNA transcripts. TCR CDR3 underwent first-round RT-PCR with the HTBI primer set. TCRdb processed the multiplex PCR reads anew with MiXCR; each CDR3 protein has one entry. The sample lists roughly 650,000 distinct CDR3 sequences; roughly 16% were seen once.

This clonotype originated in a woman in her thirties or forties with Graves' ophthalmopathy. The V and J genes are TRBV5-6 and TRBJ2-6, with D hard to call. The sequenced material came from blood. In DNA form, the CDR3 reads TGTGCCAGCAGCTTGGCCAACCAGGCCAACGTCCTGACTTTC. Translated: CASSLANQANVLTF.